Listed below are T cell receptor beta chains from one sample, sequenced in a study of T cell repertoires in ileal Crohn's disease. Measured with immunoSEQ multiplex PCR; TCRdb has only the in-frame clones, and not every one. The sample contains approximately 4,900 clones, approximately 82% of which appear only once. Material for sequencing was ileal tissue. The receptors were gathered from an adult with Crohn's disease. CDR3s include the opening cysteine and the closing phenylalanine or tryptophan. D genes are given only for firm matches. For some rows the clone size is stated as once, few or many, or as a class when expanded; others skip it.

NA	TRBV5-1	TRBJ1-4	NA	TGCGCCAGCAGCGCCGGACAGATGATGGAAAAACTGTTTTTT	CASSAGQMMEKLFF
TRBD1	TRBV28	TRBJ2-5	NA	TGTGCCACCACAGGGGCGGCAGAGACCCAGTACTTC	CATTGAAETQYF
NA	TRBV29-1	TRBJ2-7	NA	TGCAGCGTTGTGAGGCAGAACGAGCAGTACTTC	CSVVRQNEQYF
TRBD1	TRBV28	TRBJ1-1	NA	TGTGCCAGCAGTTTAGGGACAGGAAACACTGAAGCTTTCTTT	CASSLGTGNTEAFF
TRBD1	TRBV2	TRBJ1-5	NA	TGTGCCAGCAGTAAAGGGGCAGGGGGCTCGGGCAATCAGCCCCAGCATTTT	CASSKGAGGSGNQPQHF
NA	TRBV2	TRBJ1-2	NA	TGTGCCAGCAGAAAGACAGAGGACTATGGCTACACCTTC	CASRKTEDYGYTF
TRBD2	TRBV11-1	TRBJ2-1	NA	TGTGCCAGCAGCCCGCGGACTAGCGGGGGCCTTTACAATGAGCAGTTCTTC	CASSPRTSGGLYNEQFF
TRBD2	TRBV5-6	TRBJ2-1	NA	TGTGCCAGCAGTGGGCTAGCGGGGGGAAGGGAGCAGTTCTTC	CASSGLAGGREQFF
TRBD2	TRBV27	TRBJ2-7	NA	TGTGCCAGCAGTCTCCGCAGCGGGGGGGTTTGGGAGCAGTACTTC	CASSLRSGGVWEQYF
NA	TRBV28	TRBJ2-3	NA	TGTGCCAGCAGTCAGGCCGACACAGATACGCAGTATTTT	CASSQADTDTQYF
TRBD1	TRBV25-1	TRBJ2-7	NA	TGTGCCAGCGGACCACCGGGACAGGTGGGAGTCTACGAGCAGTACTTC	CASGPPGQVGVYEQYF
NA	TRBV2	TRBJ2-5	NA	TGTGCCAGCACCAGGTCGGAGGGGCCGAAGACCCAGTACTTC	CASTRSEGPKTQYF
TRBD1	TRBV30	TRBJ1-2	NA	TGTGCCTGGAGTGAGACGGACAGGCTGATCTTTGGGGGCTACACCTTC	CAWSETDRLIFGGYTF
TRBD1	TRBV28	TRBJ2-7	NA	TGTGCCAGCAAAGACAGGGCTTACGAGCAGTACTTC	CASKDRAYEQYF
TRBD2	TRBV9	TRBJ2-4	NA	TGTGCCAGCAGCCTCCGGGGGGACAAAAACATTCAGTACTTC	CASSLRGDKNIQYF
TRBD2	TRBV6-1	TRBJ2-1	NA	TGTGCCAGCAGTGCGCGGACTAGCGGATACAATGAGCAGTTCTTC	CASSARTSGYNEQFF
TRBD1	TRBV25-1	TRBJ2-1	NA	TGTGCCAGCAGTGACCCGGGACAGAGCTACAATGAGCAGTTCTTC	CASSDPGQSYNEQFF
NA	TRBV6-1	TRBJ1-3	NA	TGTGCCAGCAGTTCTCCGGGAACTCAGGGAAACACCATATATTTT	CASSSPGTQGNTIYF
TRBD1	TRBV6-5	TRBJ1-5	NA	TGTGCCAGCAGTTATTACAGGGGGCGAGGCAATCAGCCCCAGCATTTT	CASSYYRGRGNQPQHF
NA	TRBV28	TRBJ1-6	NA	TGTGCCAGCAGTTTTGGAGGGGTCGGGATTTCACCCCTCCACTTT	CASSFGGVGISPLHF
NA	TRBV7-9	TRBJ2-1	NA	TGTGCCAGCAGCCTAGCCAGAAATGAGCAGTTCTTC	CASSLARNEQFF
TRBD2	TRBV11-2	TRBJ2-3	NA	TGTGCCAGCAGCTTGGGGACTAGCGCGGATACGCAGTATTTT	CASSLGTSADTQYF
NA	TRBV5-1	TRBJ1-1	NA	TGCGCCAGCAGCTTAGGGGGGGAAATGAACACTGAAGCTTTCTTT	CASSLGGEMNTEAFF
TRBD2	TRBV27	TRBJ2-5	NA	TGTGCCAGCAGTTGCGCCCCTAGCGGGGGGCCGGCTTTCGAGACCCAGTACTTC	CASSCAPSGGPAFETQYF
NA	TRBV7-9	TRBJ2-7	once	TGTGCCAGCAGCTTAGCGCTCGGCGGGTTGTTAGAGCAGTACTTC	CASSLALGGLLEQYF
TRBD1	TRBV7-2	TRBJ2-2	NA	TGTGCCAGCAGCAACAGGGGGCTCGGCACCGGGGAGCTGTTTTTT	CASSNRGLGTGELFF
NA	TRBV12-1	TRBJ2-7	NA	TGTGCCAGCAGCTTTAAAGGACTGCAGGGGCTGTTGGACGAGCAGTACTTC	CASSFKGLQGLLDEQYF
NA	TRBV19	TRBJ2-5	NA	TGTGCCAGTAGTAATCAGGGTCTTCAAGAGACCCAGTACTTC	CASSNQGLQETQYF
NA	TRBV7-2	TRBJ1-5	NA	TGTGCCAGCAGCCCACAGGGTAGCAATCAGCCCCAGCATTTT	CASSPQGSNQPQHF
TRBD2	TRBV13	TRBJ2-5	NA	TGTGCCAGCTGCGTAGCGGGGGGGTGCGTTCAGACCCAGTACTTC	CASCVAGGCVQTQYF
NA	TRBV14	TRBJ2-7	once	TGTGCCAGCAGCCTGATAGGGGGATCCGAGCAGTACTTC	CASSLIGGSEQYF
NA	TRBV5-6	TRBJ1-1	few	TGTGCCAGCAGCCCTGGGGGGGCTGCTTTGAACACTGAAGCTTTCTTT	CASSPGGAALNTEAFF
NA	TRBV2	TRBJ2-3	NA	TGTGCCAGCAGTGAATCTACAGTCACAGATACGCAGTATTTT	CASSESTVTDTQYF
NA	TRBV7-8	TRBJ2-1	NA	TGTGCCAGCAGCACCGGGTCAAAATACAATGAGCAGTTCTTC	CASSTGSKYNEQFF
NA	TRBV27	TRBJ2-7	NA	TGTGCCAGCAGTACGGGGGGCCTCCAGTACTTC	CASSTGGLQYF
NA	TRBV2	TRBJ2-7	few	TGTGCCAGCAGTGAAGCGCTTACAAGATCCTACGAGCAGTACTTC	CASSEALTRSYEQYF
NA	TRBV21-1	TRBJ2-7	once	TGTGCCAGGTTTTGGGGGCCCCTGAGCTACGAGCAGTACTTC	CARFWGPLSYEQYF
NA	TRBV9	TRBJ2-7	few	TGTGCCAGCAGCGACTTGCGGATGGGCGAGCAGTACTTC	CASSDLRMGEQYF
NA	TRBV5-1	TRBJ1-4	NA	TGCGCCAGCAGCTTTTCAGGGCTTGGTGAAAAACTGTTTTTT	CASSFSGLGEKLFF
TRBD1	TRBV29-1	TRBJ1-5	NA	TGCAGCGTTGAAGATCTAAAGTCCGGGACAGGGAAACCTCAGCCCCAGCATTTT	CSVEDLKSGTGKPQPQHF
NA	TRBV30	TRBJ2-2	once	TGTGCCTGGAGTTTCCTACCATCAGGCGGGGAGCTGTTTTTT	CAWSFLPSGGELFF
NA	TRBV21-1	TRBJ2-5	few	TGTGCCAGCAGCAAACTCCCCCTAGCGGGGGGGGAAGGGGGGACGAAAGAGACCCAGTACTTC	CASSKLPLAGGEGGTKETQYF
TRBD1	TRBV6-1	TRBJ2-7	NA	TGTGCCAGCAGTGAGGGGACAGGGAGCTCCTACGAGCAGTACTTC	CASSEGTGSSYEQYF
NA	TRBV6-4	TRBJ2-2	few	TGTGCCAGCAGTGTGGGCACCGCGAACACCGGGGAGCTGTTTTTT	CASSVGTANTGELFF